These 16 T cell receptor beta chains originate from one sample sequenced in a study of cytomegalovirus exposure and HLA in healthy donors. PCR used 60 Vbeta primers and 13 Jbeta primers. Measured with immunoSEQ multiplex PCR; TCRdb has only the in-frame clones, and not every one. The sample has some 150,000 clones; 82% are singletons. The material sequenced was PBMCs. The receptors were sampled from a woman aged 45-59 years in good health and CMV-seropositive.

This rearrangement joins TRBV7-9 to TRBJ2-5; TRBD2 agrees at 7 bases. The CDR3 runs to 17 residues. The junction had 13 bases not matched to a gene; V was cut back by 4 bases and J by 2 bases. CDR1 SEHNR and CDR2 FQNEAQ come from the germline V gene (reference sequence). CDR3 region: CASSYVGGGAIQETQYF. CDR3 nucleotides: TGTGCCAGCAGCTATGTGGGCGGGGGAGCGATACAAGAGACCCAGTACTTC.

The chain uses TRBV5-1 and TRBJ2-1; D might be TRBD1 (7 bases). This CDR3 region has 15 residues. Trimming pared 4 bases from V and 2 bases from J, leaving 13 bases between. CDR1 and CDR2 from the germline V gene are SGHRS and YFSETQ. For the CDR3, the DNA is TGCGCCAGCAGCCCCCAGGGGGGTGCCTACAATGAGCAGTTCTTC. Translated, it gives CASSPQGGAYNEQFF.

This clone was observed a few times. The V and J genes are TRBV7-3 and TRBJ2-2; 12 positions match TRBD2. V lost 4 bases, J lost 5 bases, and 14 bases stayed unmatched. This CDR3 has 19 residues. The V gene's germline CDR1 is SGHTA and CDR2 FQGTGA. The CDR3 coding sequence is TGTGCCAGCAGCTCCCATCTTTCACAACTAGCGGGAGGAACCGGGGAGCTGTTTTTT. Protein product: CASSSHLSQLAGGTGELFF. The full variable domain, in which reference TRBV7-3 and TRBJ2-2 provide the parts outside the CDR3, is GAGVSQTPSNKVTEKGKYVELRCDPISGHTALYWYRQSLGQGPEFLIYFQGTGAADDSGLPNDRFFAVRPEGSVSTLKIQRTERGDSAVYLCASSSHLSQLAGGTGELFFGEGSRLTVL.

This rearrangement joins TRBV4-3 to TRBJ2-3; D is possibly TRBD2 (6 bases). Trimming cost V 0 bases and J 6 bases, with 13 bases left between them. Germline CDR1 is LGHNA and CDR2 is YSLEER. The CDR3 sequence is 15 residues long. The DNA for the CDR3 is TGCGCCAGCAGCCAAGATGTACTAGCAGCCGATACGCAGTATTTT. This sequence encodes CASSQDVLAADTQYF.

In this sample, this clone turned up once. The junction does not match germline at one end; this may be a read error. At the DNA level, this CDR3 is encoded by other sequences in the same sample as well. The chain employs TRBV23-1 and TRBJ2-1; TRBD2 matches 10 bases. TRBV23-1 is an ORF, and what it does is uncertain. The CDR3 has 14 residues. The CDR3 reads CASRHTRRLAGGIF. CDR3 coding DNA: TGCGCCAGCAGGCACACTAGGAGATTAGCGGGGGGTATCTTC.

The chain links TRBV30 to TRBJ2-2; 7 bases agree with TRBD2. The germline gives CDR1 GTSNPN, CDR2 SVGIG (reference sequence). Trimming cost V 3 bases and J 6 bases; bases outside gene matches: 13. This CDR3 comprises 16 residues. The CDR3 coding sequence is TGTGCCTGGAGCCCCCCAGGGAGGGGTAAGGCCGGGGAGCTGTTTTTT. It encodes CAWSPPGRGKAGELFF.

Only one count was recorded for this clone. The genes are TRBV4-1 and TRBJ1-6, with TRBD1 matching 7 bases. J was trimmed by 6 bases and V by 2 bases; bases with no gene match: 10. CDR3 length equals 17 residues. The germline CDR1 and CDR2 sequences are MGHRA and YSYEKL. This CDR3 reads CASSQFPGQAFNSPLHF. CDR3 DNA: TGCGCCAGCAGCCAATTCCCCGGACAGGCTTTTAATTCACCCCTCCACTTT.

This chain joins TRBV5-1 and TRBJ2-5; D is unclear. The length of the CDR3 is 13 residues. Germline loops: CDR1 SGHRS, CDR2 YFSETQ. Between the trimmed V and J ends, which lost 4 bases and 1 base, there was a span of 8 bases. The CDR3 here is CASSGPLQETQYF. CDR3 DNA: TGCGCCAGCAGCGGCCCCCTCCAAGAGACCCAGTACTTC.

J is TRBJ1-4 and V is TRBV29-1, with D perhaps TRBD1 (6 bases). Per germline, CDR1 SQVTM and CDR2 ANQGSEA. The CDR3 spans 13 residues. V was clipped by 7 bases and J by 5 bases, with 14 bases between them. The CDR3 DNA follows: TGCAGCGGGGGGCGGGGGGGGAATGAAAAACTGTTTTTT. Protein: CSGGRGGNEKLFF.

This clone was observed a handful of times. This chain links TRBV11-2 with TRBJ2-5; 10 bases map to TRBD1. The CDR3 is 15 residues long. From germline, CDR1 is SGHAT and CDR2 FQNNGV. V gave up 3 bases and J gave up 5 bases; unmatched junction bases: 6. The CDR3 loop reads CASSFRQGAVETQYF. CDR3 DNA sequence: TGTGCCAGCAGCTTCCGACAGGGGGCCGTGGAGACCCAGTACTTC.

The V and J genes are TRBV6-5 and TRBJ2-3; D unclear. Trimming left V 6 bases short and J 2 bases short, with 9 bases between. This CDR3 contains 13 residues. The germline CDR1 and CDR2 sequences are MNHEY and SVGAGI. CDR3 in DNA: TGTGCCAGCAGCGACATTTACACAGATACGCAGTATTTT. It encodes CASSDIYTDTQYF.

The J gene is TRBJ2-7, the V gene TRBV6-5; tentative D call: TRBD1 (6 bases). The CDR3 totals 15 residues. Trimming removed 6 bases at V and 5 bases at J, with 20 bases between. Germline V gene data show CDR1 as MNHEY and CDR2 as SVGAGI. CDR3 nucleotide sequence: TGTGCCAGCAGCCCCCTAGGCAGGGGTAATAACGAGCAGTACTTC. It encodes CASSPLGRGNNEQYF.

The rearrangement joins TRBV10-3 to TRBJ1-5, with TRBD1 matching over 8 bases. V dropped 1 base and J dropped 9; count of bases not matched to a gene: 8. The V gene's germline CDR1 is ENHRY and CDR2 SYGVKD. The CDR3 runs 15 residues. The CDR3 protein is CAISELGQGEVPQHF. As DNA, the CDR3 is TGTGCCATCAGTGAGTTAGGACAGGGAGAGGTGCCCCAGCATTTT.

V gene TRBV4-1 combines with J gene TRBJ1-2; 8 nucleotides agree with TRBD1. The CDR3 spans 17 residues. Trimming at V came to 2 bases and at J to 4 bases, leaving 12 bases not matched to a gene. CDR1 is MGHRA and CDR2 is YSYEKL in the germline V gene. The CDR3: CASSQSPSLTGAYGYTF. The CDR3 DNA is TGCGCCAGCAGCCAATCTCCATCCTTGACAGGGGCCTATGGCTACACCTTC.

Remarks on this clone: An end of the junction does not agree with germline; a read error may underlie this. V gene TRBV5-6 combines with J gene TRBJ1-2; a possible D gene is TRBD1 (6 bases). Germline V gene sequence: CDR1 SGHDT, CDR2 YYEEEE. The CDR3 is made up of 12 amino acids. CDR3 DNA sequence: TGTGCCAGCAGCTACGGACATGGGGGCTGCACCTTC. It is translated as CASSYGHGGCTF.

The chain employs TRBV7-2 and TRBJ2-1; 7 bases are shared with TRBD2. Trimming took 5 bases from V and 7 from J; bases not matched to a gene: 11. CDR1 and CDR2 from the germline V gene are SGHTA and FQGNSA. The CDR3 runs to 15 residues. This CDR3 is CASSPYTGGMNEQFF. In nucleotides, the CDR3 is TGTGCCAGCAGCCCCTATACGGGGGGTATGAATGAGCAGTTCTTC.